This T cell receptor (beta chain) stems from a study of blood T cell repertoires in COVID-19. At the level of the study: From the United States, Italy and Spain came samples of acute and convalescent COVID-19. T cells, B-cell-depleted T cells, or PBMCs supplied cDNA or gDNA.

In the authors' methods: Estimated nucleated cell counts came from reference gene primer amplification. Repertoires were generated with immunoSEQ multiplex PCR, while TCRdb's copy carries only in-frame clones and drops some. D and trimming come from the DNA, and the V and J calls and clone size come from that table. Of over 300,000 clones listed, 90% were seen once; the top ten hold about 6.8%. Germline V gene sequence: CDR1 SGHDT, CDR2 YYEEEE. This CDR3 spans 12 amino acids. V was shortened by 7 bases and J by 4 bases, with 9 bases between the two germline ends. This TCR was sampled from a man between 18 and 35 years old with active or convalescent COVID-19. The chain couples TRBV5-6 to TRBJ2-1; a weak D match, TRBD1 (5 bases). Sequenced: peripheral blood. This chain's CDR3 is CASQRGYNEQFF. The CDR3 bases are TGTGCCAGCCAAAGGGGATACAATGAGCAGTTCTTC. The whole variable domain, remainder taken from reference TRBV5-6 and TRBJ2-1, is DAGVTQSPTHLIKTRGQQVTLRCSPKSGHDTVSWYQQALGQGPQFIFQYYEEEERQRGNFPDRFSGHQFPNYSSELNVNALLLGDSALYLCASQRGYNEQFFGPGTRLTVL.